This T cell receptor (beta chain) appears in the sequencing data of a study of CD8+ T cells in alopecia areata. The treatment here: oral pan-JAK inhibitor, 5-10 mg twice daily. Germline V lookup: CDR1 MNHEY, CDR2 SVGAGI. Trimming stripped 0 bases from V and 8 bases from J, with 11 bases between. The CDR3 loop spans 14 amino acids. After isolation, RNA underwent reverse transcription to generate cDNA as the sequencing template. TCRdb keeps only in-frame clones here, not all; method: immunoSEQ multiplex PCR. Here the sample spans 130,000 or so clones, roughly nine tenths being singletons. Sequences were derived from CD8+ T cells sorted from blood, sampled at week 4, from a patient treated with tofacitinib. The rearrangement uses TRBV6-5 and TRBJ2-1, with a tentative D call TRBD2 (7 bases). This sequence was found in a human donor with alopecia areata. CDR3 loop: CASSYSGGGDEQFF. In DNA form, the CDR3 reads TGTGCCAGCAGTTACTCGGGAGGGGGGGATGAGCAGTTCTTC.